The T cell receptor (beta chain) described here comes from a study of T cell changes during pregnancy in multiple sclerosis. Germline loops: CDR1 SQVTM, CDR2 ANQGSEA. The J segment lost 4 bases and the V segment lost 6 bases, leaving 12 bases of the junction unmatched. This CDR3 region has 14 residues. Some clones are missing from TCRdb's copy, which holds only in-frame ones; the method was immunoSEQ multiplex PCR. The data contain 90,000 to 100,000 clones, 90% to 95% of them singletons. J is TRBJ2-7 and V is TRBV29-1, with 7 bases aligning to TRBD1. The origin of this receptor is a female donor with multiple sclerosis, enrolled in a pregnancy study. Sequenced material: peripheral blood, taken in the third trimester of pregnancy. DNA for the CDR3: TGCAGCGTCCAGAGGACAGGCGAGCTTTACGAGCAGTACTTC. It yields the protein CSVQRTGELYEQYF.